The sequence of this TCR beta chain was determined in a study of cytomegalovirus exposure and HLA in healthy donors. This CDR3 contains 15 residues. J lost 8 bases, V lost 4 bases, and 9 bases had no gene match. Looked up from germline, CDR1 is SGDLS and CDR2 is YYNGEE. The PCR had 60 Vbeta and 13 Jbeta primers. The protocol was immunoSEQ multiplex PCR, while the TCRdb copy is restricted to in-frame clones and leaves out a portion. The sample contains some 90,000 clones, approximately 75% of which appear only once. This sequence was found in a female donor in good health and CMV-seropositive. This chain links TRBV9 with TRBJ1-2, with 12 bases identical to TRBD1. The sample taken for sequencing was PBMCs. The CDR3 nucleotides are TGTGCCAGCAGCCCCACGGCCGGGACAGGGGGCGGCTACACCTTC. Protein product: CASSPTAGTGGGYTF.